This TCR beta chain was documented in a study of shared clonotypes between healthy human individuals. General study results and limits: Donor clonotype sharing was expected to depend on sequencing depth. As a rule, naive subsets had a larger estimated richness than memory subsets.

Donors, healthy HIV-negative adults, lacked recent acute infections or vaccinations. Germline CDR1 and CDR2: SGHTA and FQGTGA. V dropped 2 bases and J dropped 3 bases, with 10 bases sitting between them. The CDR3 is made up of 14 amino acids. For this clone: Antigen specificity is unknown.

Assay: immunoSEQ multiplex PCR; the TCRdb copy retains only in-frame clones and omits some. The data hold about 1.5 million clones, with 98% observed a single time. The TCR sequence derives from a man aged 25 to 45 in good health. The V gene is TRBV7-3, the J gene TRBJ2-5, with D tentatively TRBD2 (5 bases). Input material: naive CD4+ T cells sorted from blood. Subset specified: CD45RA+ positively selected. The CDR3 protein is CASSLRGREETQYF. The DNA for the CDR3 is TGTGCCAGCAGCTTACGGGGTCGGGAAGAGACCCAGTACTTC.